The 24 T cell receptor beta chains given below trace back to one sample, sequenced in a study of OX40 agonist ivuxolimab in advanced cancers. Libraries were prepared by immunoSEQ multiplex PCR; TCRdb keeps only in-frame clonotypes and omits some of them. Among 80,000 to 100,000 clones listed, approximately 90% were seen once. The sequencing used CD4+ or CD8+ T cells sorted from blood, collected in a trial of the OX40 agonist ivuxolimab. The source is an adult with an advanced solid tumor such as melanoma, head and neck, liver or kidney cancer.

The CDR3 loop reads CATASGGLNEQFF. The CDR3 DNA follows: TGTGCCACGGCGAGCGGGGGGTTAAATGAGCAGTTCTTC. This sequence joins TRBV5-4 and TRBJ2-1; TRBD2 aligns across 9 bases. After removal of 9 bases from V and 7 bases from J, the junction contained 8 bases not matched to a gene. The germline V gene has CDR1 SGHNT and CDR2 YYREEE (reference sequence). The CDR3 is made up of 13 amino acids.

The V and J genes are TRBV9 and TRBJ1-1, with D tentatively TRBD1 (6 bases). Germline-derived CDR1 and CDR2 are SGDLS and YYNGEE. Between the trimmed V and J ends, which lost 4 bases and 5 bases, there was a span of 15 bases. This CDR3 is built from 14 residues. The CDR3 is CASSPWGGPTEAFF. The CDR3 nucleotides read TGTGCCAGCAGCCCTTGGGGGGGCCCAACTGAAGCTTTCTTT.

V gene TRBV4-1 combines with J gene TRBJ2-7, with D perhaps TRBD1 (6 bases). The CDR3 is 14 residues long. Germline V CDR1 and CDR2: MGHRA, YSYEKL. With 4 bases removed from V and 5 bases from J, the gap between germline ends came to 15 bases. The CDR3 sequence is CASSPGRGWHEQYF. In DNA, the CDR3 is TGCGCCAGCAGCCCTGGCAGGGGATGGCACGAGCAGTACTTC.

The rearrangement joins TRBV7-9 to TRBJ1-5; D is unclear. This CDR3 has 13 residues. Germline V gene lookup returns CDR1 SEHNR and CDR2 FQNEAQ (reference sequence). Between the trimmed V and J ends, which lost 1 base and 7 bases, there was a span of 8 bases. This chain's CDR3 is CASSLEGRQPQHF. CDR3 coding DNA: TGTGCCAGCAGCTTAGAAGGGCGACAGCCCCAGCATTTT. Filled out from reference TRBV7-9 and TRBJ1-5, the complete variable domain reads DTGVSQNPRHKITKRGQNVTFRCDPISEHNRLYWYRQTLGQGPEFLTYFQNEAQLEKSRLLSDRFSAERPKGSFSTLEIQRTEQGDSAMYLCASSLEGRQPQHFGDGTRLSIL.

V gene TRBV7-8 combines with J gene TRBJ1-5; no clear D. Germline V gene lookup returns CDR1 SGHVS and CDR2 FQNEAQ. Trimming shortened V by 4 bases and J by 2 bases, and 12 bases separated the two germline ends. The CDR3 sequence is 15 residues long. The CDR3 spells CASSSLNQGNQPQHF. CDR3 bases: TGTGCCAGCAGCTCCCTCAACCAGGGCAATCAGCCCCAGCATTTT.

J is TRBJ2-5 and V is TRBV9; 13 positions agree with TRBD2. Germline CDR1 and CDR2: SGDLS and YYNGEE. The CDR3 has 16 residues. V shed 4 bases, J shed 5 bases, and the junction held 8 bases outside the gene matches. Here the CDR3 DNA reads TGTGCCAGCAGCATAGCGGGACTAGCGGGGAGCGAGACCCAGTACTTC. This codes for CASSIAGLAGSETQYF. Supplemented by reference TRBV9 and TRBJ2-5, the full variable domain reads DSGVTQTPKHLITATGQRVTLRCSPRSGDLSVYWYQQSLDQGLQFLIQYYNGEERAKGNILERFSAQQFPDLHSELNLSSLELGDSALYFCASSIAGLAGSETQYFGPGTRLLVL.

The table lists this clone with a few counts. The chain employs TRBV25-1 and TRBJ2-1, with D possibly being TRBD1 or TRBD2 (6 bases each). The CDR3 contains 15 residues. V lost 6 bases, J lost 1 base, and 13 bases lay in between. The germline CDR1 and CDR2 sequences are MGHDK and SYGVNS. The CDR3 sequence is CASSRGTLSYNEQFF. The CDR3 coding sequence is TGTGCCAGCAGCCGGGGGACACTGTCCTACAATGAGCAGTTCTTC.

V gene TRBV28 combines with J gene TRBJ2-7; 9 bases fit TRBD1. CDR1 is MDHEN and CDR2 is SYDVKM in the germline V gene. CDR3 length: 15 residues. V lost 5 bases to trimming and J lost 3 bases; unmatched junction nucleotides: 8. CDR3 bases: TGTGCCAGCAGTGAAACCGGGACAGGGAACTACGAGCAGTACTTC. Translation gives CASSETGTGNYEQYF.

The chain is built from TRBV11-2 and TRBJ2-7; the match to TRBD1 covers 8 bases. Germline V gene sequence: CDR1 SGHAT, CDR2 FQNNGV. J gave up 2 bases and V 5 bases, and 5 bases lay outside the gene matches. This CDR3 has 14 residues. In DNA, the CDR3 is TGTGCCAGCAGCCCAGACAGGGGAACCTACGAGCAGTACTTC. Translation: CASSPDRGTYEQYF. The full variable domain, its missing parts supplied by reference TRBV11-2 and TRBJ2-7, is EAGVAQSPRYKIIEKRQSVAFWCNPISGHATLYWYQQILGQGPKLLIQFQNNGVVDDSQLPKDRFSAERLKGVDSTLKIQPAKLEDSAVYLCASSPDRGTYEQYFGPGTRLTVT.

This chain joins TRBV6-5 and TRBJ2-1; a possible D gene is TRBD1 (6 bases). This CDR3 is 15 amino acids long. Trimming shortened V by 0 bases and J by 5 bases, and 11 bases separated the two germline ends. From germline, CDR1 is MNHEY and CDR2 SVGAGI. CDR3 in DNA: TGTGCCAGCAGTTACTCAAGGGGGAGAGACAATGAGCAGTTCTTC. This translates into CASSYSRGRDNEQFF.

The rearrangement links TRBV30 to TRBJ1-1, with no clear D. V lost 5 bases, J lost 1 base, and 20 bases lay in between. Looked up from germline, CDR1 is GTSNPN and CDR2 is SVGIG (reference sequence). This CDR3 has 16 amino acids. The chain's CDR3 is CAWVKSPGVGNTEAFF. The CDR3 DNA reads as TGTGCCTGGGTCAAATCCCCCGGAGTGGGGAACACTGAAGCTTTCTTT.

The CDR3: CASSSRLAGATDTQYF. The DNA for the CDR3 is TGTGCCAGCAGCTCCCGACTAGCGGGGGCCACAGATACGCAGTATTTT. The chain combines TRBV7-2 with TRBJ2-3, with 12 bases aligning to TRBD2. The V gene's germline CDR1 is SGHTA and CDR2 FQGNSA. The trim removed 4 bases at V and 2 bases at J, leaving 4 bases unmatched. CDR3 length: 16 residues.

The chain combines TRBV5-1 with TRBJ1-4, with D tentatively TRBD1 (5 bases). Germline values: CDR1 SGHRS, CDR2 YFSETQ. This CDR3 spans 15 amino acids. The V gene lost 4 bases and the J gene lost 6 bases, with 16 bases spanning the gap. Here the CDR3 DNA reads TGCGCCAGCAGCCGAGGGAGCAGGGATGATGAAAAACTGTTTTTT. This sequence encodes CASSRGSRDDEKLFF.

The V call is TRBV5-1, the J call TRBJ1-2, with a weak D call TRBD1 (5 bases). The CDR3 loop spans 14 amino acids. V lost 4 bases and J 5 bases, leaving 15 bases between the germline ends. CDR1 SGHRS and CDR2 YFSETQ come from the germline V gene. CDR3 sequence (DNA): TGCGCCAGCAGCCCAGATAGGGAGGGGTATGGCTACACCTTC. It translates to CASSPDREGYGYTF.

This clone was observed once. The chain employs TRBV2 and TRBJ1-4; 11 bases agree with TRBD1. V shed 8 bases and J 0 bases; nucleotides not matched to a gene: 8. The CDR3 runs to 17 residues. The germline gives CDR1 SNHLY, CDR2 FYNNEI. The CDR3 DNA follows: TGTGCCAGCGGAGGGACAGGGGGGGTAGCAACTAATGAAAAACTGTTTTTT. Its translation is CASGGTGGVATNEKLFF.

This sequence joins TRBV19 and TRBJ2-7, with unresolved D. V was cut by 9 bases and J by 0 bases, with 12 bases left in between. The CDR3 is 13 amino acids. Germline V lookup: CDR1 LNHDA, CDR2 SQIVND (reference sequence). The CDR3 loop is CARTYSLSYEQYF. In DNA, the CDR3 is TGTGCCAGGACCTACAGCCTCTCCTACGAGCAGTACTTC.

CDR3 loop: CASSPQGDGQPQHF. The CDR3 DNA sequence: TGTGCCAGCAGCCCTCAGGGGGACGGTCAGCCCCAGCATTTT. V is TRBV28 and J is TRBJ1-5; TRBD1 aligns across 7 bases. Germline CDR1 and CDR2: MDHEN and SYDVKM. This CDR3 comprises 14 residues. Trimming at V came to 6 bases and at J to 6 bases, leaving 8 bases not matched to a gene.

The V and J genes are TRBV9 and TRBJ2-7, with 7 bases identical to TRBD2. The CDR3 consists of 15 residues. J was trimmed by 6 bases and V by 4 bases; bases with no gene match: 13. In germline, CDR1 is SGDLS, CDR2 YYNGEE. CDR3 in DNA: TGTGCCAGCAGCCCCGGTGTGACTAGCTTAGGCGAGCAGTACTTC. Translating it yields CASSPGVTSLGEQYF.

This clone showed up just a few times. The rearrangement links TRBV21-1 to TRBJ2-5; the table names TRBD2, a call not compared with the DNA. TRBV21-1 is deemed a pseudogene. This CDR3 spans 15 amino acids. The CDR3 nucleotides are TGTGCCAGCAACCACGCGGGACTAGCTCTAGAGACCCAGTACTTC. Amino acid sequence: CASNHAGLALETQYF.

The rearrangement links TRBV5-4 to TRBJ2-7; possible D gene TRBD2, 5 bases. The germline CDR1 and CDR2 sequences are SGHNT and YYREEE (reference sequence). V was pared by 4 bases and J by 0 bases, with 8 bases between. This CDR3 has 13 residues. The DNA for the CDR3 is TGTGCCAGCAGCCGGACTGGCTCCTACGAGCAGTACTTC. Protein: CASSRTGSYEQYF.

The J gene is TRBJ1-2, the V gene TRBV7-2, with D unresolved. Germline V gives CDR1 SGHTA, CDR2 FQGNSA. The CDR3 consists of 14 residues. V lost 5 bases, J lost 7 bases, and 17 bases lay in between. The CDR3: CASSIRNREAGYTF. The CDR3 nucleotides read TGTGCCAGCAGCATCCGAAACCGGGAAGCTGGCTACACCTTC.

The chain links TRBV7-9 to TRBJ1-4; TRBD1 agrees at 8 bases. The CDR3 extends over 14 amino acids. With 5 bases clipped from V and 7 bases from J, the junction kept 6 bases outside the gene matches. Germline lookup yields CDR1 SEHNR and CDR2 FQNEAQ (reference sequence). DNA of the CDR3: TGTGCCAGCAGCCGTATTGGGACAGGTGAAAAACTGTTTTTT. It translates to CASSRIGTGEKLFF.

The V gene is TRBV28, the J gene TRBJ2-2, with 8 bases lining up with TRBD1. This CDR3 comprises 17 residues. After removal of 6 bases from V and 1 base from J, the junction contained 10 bases not matched to a gene. The germline V gene has CDR1 MDHEN and CDR2 SYDVKM. CDR3 residues: CASSPTTGTGNTGELFF. CDR3 DNA: TGTGCCAGCAGCCCCACGACCGGGACAGGGAACACCGGGGAGCTGTTTTTT.

This sequence joins TRBV10-3 and TRBJ1-5; 11 bases are shared with TRBD1. Germline CDR1 is ENHRY and CDR2 is SYGVKD. The CDR3 extends over 14 amino acids. The trim removed 7 bases at V and 5 bases at J, leaving 4 bases unmatched. CDR3 protein: CAIKGQGADQPQHF. The CDR3 coding sequence is TGTGCCATCAAAGGACAGGGGGCGGATCAGCCCCAGCATTTT.